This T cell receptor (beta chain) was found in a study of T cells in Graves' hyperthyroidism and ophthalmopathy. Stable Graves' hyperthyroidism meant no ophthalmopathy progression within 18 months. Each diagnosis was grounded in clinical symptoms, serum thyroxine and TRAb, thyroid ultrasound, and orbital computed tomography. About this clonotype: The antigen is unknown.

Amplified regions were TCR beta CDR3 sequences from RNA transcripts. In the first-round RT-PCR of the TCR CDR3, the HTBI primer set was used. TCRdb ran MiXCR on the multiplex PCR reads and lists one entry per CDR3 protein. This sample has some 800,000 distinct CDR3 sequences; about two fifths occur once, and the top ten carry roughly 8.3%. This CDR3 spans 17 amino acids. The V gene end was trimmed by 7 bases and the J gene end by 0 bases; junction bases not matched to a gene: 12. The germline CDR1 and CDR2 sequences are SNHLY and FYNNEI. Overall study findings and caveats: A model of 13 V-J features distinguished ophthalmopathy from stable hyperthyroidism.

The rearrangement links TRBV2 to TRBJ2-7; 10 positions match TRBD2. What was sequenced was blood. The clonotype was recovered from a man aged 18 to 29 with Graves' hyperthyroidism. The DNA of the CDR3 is TGTGCCAGCATCGCAGGCCGGGGACTAGCGAGCTCCTACGAGCAGTACTTC. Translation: CASIAGRGLASSYEQYF.